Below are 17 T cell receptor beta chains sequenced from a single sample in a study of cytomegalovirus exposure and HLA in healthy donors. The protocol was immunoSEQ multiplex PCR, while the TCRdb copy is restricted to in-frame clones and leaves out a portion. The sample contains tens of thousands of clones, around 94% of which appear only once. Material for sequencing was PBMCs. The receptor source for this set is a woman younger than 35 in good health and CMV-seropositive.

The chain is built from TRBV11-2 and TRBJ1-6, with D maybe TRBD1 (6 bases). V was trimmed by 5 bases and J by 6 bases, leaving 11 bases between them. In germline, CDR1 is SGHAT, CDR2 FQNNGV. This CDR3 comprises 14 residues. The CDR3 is CASSPGQFNSPLHF. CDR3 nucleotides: TGTGCCAGCAGCCCAGGACAGTTTAATTCACCCCTCCACTTT.

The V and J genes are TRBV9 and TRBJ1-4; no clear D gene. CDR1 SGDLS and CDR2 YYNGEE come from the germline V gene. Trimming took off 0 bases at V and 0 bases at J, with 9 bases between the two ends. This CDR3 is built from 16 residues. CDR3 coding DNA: TGTGCCAGCAGCGTAGGCCACAGTTCAACTAATGAAAAACTGTTTTTT. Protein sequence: CASSVGHSSTNEKLFF. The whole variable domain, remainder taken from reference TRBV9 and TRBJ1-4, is DSGVTQTPKHLITATGQRVTLRCSPRSGDLSVYWYQQSLDQGLQFLIQYYNGEERAKGNILERFSAQQFPDLHSELNLSSLELGDSALYFCASSVGHSSTNEKLFFGSGTQLSVL.

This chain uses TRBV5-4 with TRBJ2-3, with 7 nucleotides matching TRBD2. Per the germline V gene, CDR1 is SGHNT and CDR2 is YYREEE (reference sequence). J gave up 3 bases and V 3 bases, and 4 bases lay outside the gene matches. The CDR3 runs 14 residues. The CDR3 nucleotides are TGTGCCAGCAGCTCAGAGGGAGGGACAGATACGCAGTATTTT. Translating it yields CASSSEGGTDTQYF.

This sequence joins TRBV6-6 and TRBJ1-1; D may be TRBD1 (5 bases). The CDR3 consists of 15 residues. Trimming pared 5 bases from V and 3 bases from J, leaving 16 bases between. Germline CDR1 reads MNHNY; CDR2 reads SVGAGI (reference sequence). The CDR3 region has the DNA TGTGCCAGCAGTGCCTATAGGGGAGGCGACACTGAAGCTTTCTTT. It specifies CASSAYRGGDTEAFF.

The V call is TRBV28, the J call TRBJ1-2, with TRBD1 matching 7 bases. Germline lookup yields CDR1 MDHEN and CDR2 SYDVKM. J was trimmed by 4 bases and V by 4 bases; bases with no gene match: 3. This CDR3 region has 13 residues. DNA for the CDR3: TGTGCCAGCAGTTGGGGGACAGCCTATGGCTACACCTTC. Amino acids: CASSWGTAYGYTF.

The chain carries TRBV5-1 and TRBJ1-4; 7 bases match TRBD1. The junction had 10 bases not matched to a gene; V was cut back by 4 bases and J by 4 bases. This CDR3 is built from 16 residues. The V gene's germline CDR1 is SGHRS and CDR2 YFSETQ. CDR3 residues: CASSISWDRDNEKLFF. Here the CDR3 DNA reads TGCGCCAGCAGCATATCATGGGACAGAGATAATGAAAAACTGTTTTTT.

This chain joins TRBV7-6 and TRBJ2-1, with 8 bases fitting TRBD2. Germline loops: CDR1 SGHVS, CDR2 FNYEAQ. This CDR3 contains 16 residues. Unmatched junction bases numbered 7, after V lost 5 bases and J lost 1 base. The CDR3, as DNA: TGTGCCAGCAGCCCCCGGGGGGGGCTTTCCTACAATGAGCAGTTCTTC. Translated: CASSPRGGLSYNEQFF.

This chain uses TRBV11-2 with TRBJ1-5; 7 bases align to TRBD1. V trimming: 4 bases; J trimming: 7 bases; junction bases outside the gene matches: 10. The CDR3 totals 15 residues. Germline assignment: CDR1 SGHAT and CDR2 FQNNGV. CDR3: CASSWGRGQGQPQHF. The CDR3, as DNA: TGTGCCAGCAGCTGGGGAAGGGGGCAAGGGCAGCCCCAGCATTTT.

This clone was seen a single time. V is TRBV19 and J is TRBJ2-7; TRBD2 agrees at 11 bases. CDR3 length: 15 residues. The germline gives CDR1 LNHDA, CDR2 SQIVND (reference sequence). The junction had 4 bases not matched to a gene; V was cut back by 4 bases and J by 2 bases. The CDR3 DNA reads TGTGCCAGTAGTAGGGGGACTAGCGGTCCCTACGAGCAGTACTTC. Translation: CASSRGTSGPYEQYF. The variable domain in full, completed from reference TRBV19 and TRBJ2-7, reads DGGITQSPKYLFRKEGQNVTLSCEQNLNHDAMYWYRQDPGQGLRLIYYSQIVNDFQKGDIAEGYSVSREKKESFPLTVTSAQKNPTAFYLCASSRGTSGPYEQYFGPGTRLTVT.

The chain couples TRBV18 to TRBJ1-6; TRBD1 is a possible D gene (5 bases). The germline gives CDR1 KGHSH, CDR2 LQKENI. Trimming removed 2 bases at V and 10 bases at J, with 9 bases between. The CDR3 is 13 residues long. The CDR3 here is CASSPAGDSPLHF. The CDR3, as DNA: TGTGCCAGCTCACCAGCGGGGGACTCACCCCTCCACTTT.

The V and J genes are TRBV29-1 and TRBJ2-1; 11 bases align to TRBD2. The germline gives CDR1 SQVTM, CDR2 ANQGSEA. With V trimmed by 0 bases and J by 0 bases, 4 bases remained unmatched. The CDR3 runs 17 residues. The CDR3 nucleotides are TGCAGCGTTGAAGACCTAGCGGGGGGTCTCTCCTACAATGAGCAGTTCTTC. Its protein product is CSVEDLAGGLSYNEQFF.

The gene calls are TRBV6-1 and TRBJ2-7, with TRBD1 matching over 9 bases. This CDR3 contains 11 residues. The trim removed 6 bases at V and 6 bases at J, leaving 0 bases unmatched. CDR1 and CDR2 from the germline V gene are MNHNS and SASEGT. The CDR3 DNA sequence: TGTGCCAGCAGGGACAGGGGCGAGCAGTACTTC. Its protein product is CASRDRGEQYF.

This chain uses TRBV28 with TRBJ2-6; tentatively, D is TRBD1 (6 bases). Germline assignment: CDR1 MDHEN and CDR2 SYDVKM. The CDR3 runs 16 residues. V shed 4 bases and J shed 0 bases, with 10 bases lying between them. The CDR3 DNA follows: TGTGCCAGCAGTTCGACAGGACCCTCTGGGGCCAACGTCCTGACTTTC. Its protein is CASSSTGPSGANVLTF.

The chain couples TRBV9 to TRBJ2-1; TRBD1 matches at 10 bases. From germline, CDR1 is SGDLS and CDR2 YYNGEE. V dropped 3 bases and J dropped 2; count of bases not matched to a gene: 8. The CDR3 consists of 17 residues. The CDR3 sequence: CASSGSTGTGAYNEQFF. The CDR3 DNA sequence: TGTGCCAGCAGCGGATCTACCGGGACAGGGGCCTACAATGAGCAGTTCTTC.

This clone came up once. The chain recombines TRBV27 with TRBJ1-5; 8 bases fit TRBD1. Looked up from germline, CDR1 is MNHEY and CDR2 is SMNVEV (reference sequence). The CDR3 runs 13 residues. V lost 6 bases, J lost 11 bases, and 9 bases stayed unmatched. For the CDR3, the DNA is TGTGCCAGCAGCAGACAGGGGCCCCGGGCCCAGCATTTT. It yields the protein CASSRQGPRAQHF.

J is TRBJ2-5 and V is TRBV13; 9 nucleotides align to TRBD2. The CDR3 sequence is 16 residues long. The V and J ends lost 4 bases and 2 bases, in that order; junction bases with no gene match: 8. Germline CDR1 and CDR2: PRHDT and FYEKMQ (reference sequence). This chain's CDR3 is CASSSLAGSIQETQYF. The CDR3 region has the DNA TGTGCCAGCAGCTCTCTAGCGGGGTCCATTCAAGAGACCCAGTACTTC.

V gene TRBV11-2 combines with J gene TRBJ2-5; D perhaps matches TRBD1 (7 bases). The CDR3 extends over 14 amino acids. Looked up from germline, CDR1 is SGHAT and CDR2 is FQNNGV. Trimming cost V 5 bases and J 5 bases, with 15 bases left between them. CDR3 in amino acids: CASSTDRAGETQYF. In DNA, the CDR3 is TGTGCCAGCAGCACAGACAGGGCGGGGGAGACCCAGTACTTC. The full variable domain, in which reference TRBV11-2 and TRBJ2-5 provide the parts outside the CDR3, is EAGVAQSPRYKIIEKRQSVAFWCNPISGHATLYWYQQILGQGPKLLIQFQNNGVVDDSQLPKDRFSAERLKGVDSTLKIQPAKLEDSAVYLCASSTDRAGETQYFGPGTRLLVL.